This T cell receptor (beta chain) derives from a study of blood T cells in healthy people across ages. This clonotype was found a few times. A J-beta primer mix and a sample-barcoded 5' primer were used in a second PCR of roughly 6 to 11 cycles. TCRdb independently ran MiXCR on the 5' RACE reads; one entry per CDR3 protein. Among about 970,000 distinct CDR3 sequences, about 51% were seen once, and the ten largest hold over 20%. There are 15 residues in the CDR3. CDR1 is SEHNR, CDR2 FQNEAQ, per germline (reference sequence). The V end was cut by 3 bases, the J end by 2 bases, with 10 bases between. V usage is TRBV7-9 and J usage is TRBJ2-2; D might be TRBD2 (5 bases). The sequence was obtained from a woman aged 60 to 75 in good health. The sample consisted of blood. CDR3: CASSFWTGNTGELFF. The CDR3 DNA sequence: TGTGCCAGCAGCTTTTGGACGGGAAACACCGGGGAGCTGTTTTTT.